This T cell receptor beta chain is drawn from a study of blood T cell repertoires in COVID-19. About the research overall: The study drew acute and convalescent COVID-19 samples from the United States, Italy and Spain. Nucleic acid was either cDNA or gDNA, and it came from T cells, B-cell-depleted T cells, or PBMCs.

Patients at the Seattle site were enrolled during active infection and followed longitudinally. The V and J ends lost 6 bases and 3 bases, in that order; junction bases with no gene match: 3. CDR1 and CDR2 from the germline V gene are LNHDA and SQIVND (reference sequence). The CDR3 extends over 13 amino acids. Per the original data handling: Reference gene primer amplification gave nucleated cell count estimates. TCRdb keeps only in-frame clones here, not all; method: immunoSEQ multiplex PCR. Clone size and the V and J calls come from that table; the DNA yielded D and trimming. The sample carries over 130,000 clones, around 90% recorded once.

The TCR comes from a human donor with COVID-19, enrolled during active disease. The donor label of this sample is uncertain. The J gene is TRBJ2-5, the V gene TRBV19; 8 bases are a match to TRBD2. The sequenced sample was peripheral blood. This CDR3 is CASSGGAKETQYF. DNA of the CDR3: TGTGCCAGTAGCGGGGGGGCTAAAGAGACCCAGTACTTC.